A selection of T cell receptor beta chains follows, all from one sample in a study of cytomegalovirus exposure and HLA in healthy donors. Sequencing was performed with immunoSEQ multiplex PCR; in TCRdb, only in-frame clones are kept and a portion is missing. The sample shows about 160,000 clones, 60% to 85% of them seen only once. Material for sequencing was PBMCs. The source of these receptors is a woman in her fifties or sixties in good health and CMV-seropositive. The CDR3 runs from the conserved cysteine through the conserved F or W. Each record gives: D gene, CDR3 length, V gene, J gene, clone size, CDR3 DNA, CDR3 protein. D genes are given only for firm matches. For some rows the clone size is stated as once, few or many, or as a class when expanded; others skip it.

>NA|12|TRBV2|TRBJ2-2|NA
TGTGCCAGCACAGGGGACACCGGGGAGCTGTTTTTT
CASTGDTGELFF
>TRBD1|11|TRBV19|TRBJ2-7|NA
TGTGCCAGCCAGACAGGGTCCGAGCAGTACTTC
CASQTGSEQYF
>NA|16|TRBV2|TRBJ1-2|few
TGTGCCAGCATACAGGGTCTATACAGGCCAAGGCAAGGCTACACCTTC
CASIQGLYRPRQGYTF
>TRBD2|15|TRBV5-6|TRBJ2-3|NA
TGTGCCAGCAGCCACAGCGGGGGGGCCACAGATACGCAGTATTTT
CASSHSGGATDTQYF
>TRBD1|13|TRBV4-1|TRBJ2-7|NA
TGCGCCAGCAGTCTGGGACAGGGCTACGAGCAGTACTTC
CASSLGQGYEQYF
>NA|17|TRBV5-4|TRBJ1-2|NA
TGTGCCAGCAGCTTACCATATAACAGGGAGAGGAACTATGGCTACACCTTC
CASSLPYNRERNYGYTF
>NA|13|TRBV5-1|TRBJ1-4|NA
TGCGCCAGCAGCTCTTGGCCTAATGAAAAACTGTTTTTT
CASSSWPNEKLFF
>TRBD2|15|TRBV7-8|TRBJ2-5|NA
TGTGCCAGCAGTTACGGACTAGCGTCGCAAGAGACCCAGTACTTC
CASSYGLASQETQYF
>NA|15|TRBV5-1|TRBJ2-5|NA
TGCGCCAGCCGACGATCGACAGCACGGCAAGAGACCCAGTACTTC
CASRRSTARQETQYF
>TRBD2|16|TRBV27|TRBJ2-7|NA
TGTGCCAGCAGTTTATACTCTAGCGGGGGGGCGCACGAGCAGTACTTC
CASSLYSSGGAHEQYF
>NA|14|TRBV4-2|TRBJ2-1|NA
TGTGCCTGTGCCGCGGCAGACTCCTACAATGAGCAGTTCTTC
CACAAADSYNEQFF
>NA|12|TRBV2|TRBJ2-7|NA
TGTGCCAGCCGGGGAGTTGACCGGCCCAGGCACTTC
CASRGVDRPRHF
>TRBD2|15|TRBV2|TRBJ2-3|NA
TGTGCCAGCAGTAATAGCGGGGGGGGTTCAGATACGCAGTATTTT
CASSNSGGGSDTQYF
>NA|12|TRBV29-1|TRBJ2-1|NA
TGCAGCGTCGGGAGATTCTACAATGAGCAGTTCTTC
CSVGRFYNEQFF
>TRBD1|13|TRBV4-1|TRBJ1-1|few
TGCGCCAGCAGCCGATCCCAGGGGGCTGAAGCTTTCTTT
CASSRSQGAEAFF
>NA|13|TRBV19|TRBJ1-1|NA
TGTGCCAGTAGTATTACACAGGGCAATGAAGCTTTCTTT
CASSITQGNEAFF
>TRBD2|16|TRBV5-4|TRBJ2-2|NA
TGTGCCAGCAGCTTGGAGTTGCGGGGGACCACCGGGGAGCTGTTTTTT
CASSLELRGTTGELFF
>NA|17|TRBV2|TRBJ2-6|NA
TGTGCCAGCAGTGAAGCGCTTCTGAGCTCTGGGGCCAACGTCCTGACTTTC
CASSEALLSSGANVLTF
>NA|13|TRBV10-1|TRBJ2-2|few
TGCGCCAGCAGTGGGCCAACGGGCGGGGAGCTGTTTTTT
CASSGPTGGELFF
>TRBD1|15|TRBV27|TRBJ2-7|NA
TGTGCCAGCAGTCCAACCGGGACAGAAGTCTACGAGCAGTACTTC
CASSPTGTEVYEQYF
>NA|15|TRBV5-4|TRBJ1-2|NA
TGTGCCAGCAGCCCCGGCGGGGGTGGAGGATATGGCTACACCTTC
CASSPGGGGGYGYTF
>TRBD1|15|TRBV2|TRBJ2-1|NA
TGTGCCAGCAGTGAGCAGGGACAGGGGGCAGATGAGCAGTTCTTC
CASSEQGQGADEQFF
>TRBD1|15|TRBV5-4|TRBJ2-7|NA
TGTGCCAGCAGCCCTGGGACAGGGGCTTCCTACGAGCAGTACTTC
CASSPGTGASYEQYF
>NA|13|TRBV19|TRBJ1-2|few
TGTGCCAGTAGCATGACAGCGAACTATGGCTACACCTTC
CASSMTANYGYTF
>NA|14|TRBV19|TRBJ1-1|NA
TGTGCCAGTAGTAAGGAGGACTTGAGCACTGAAGCTTTCTTT
CASSKEDLSTEAFF
>NA|11|TRBV7-2|TRBJ2-3|NA
TGTGCCAGCAGCTTAGGCGAGGCGCAGTATTTT
CASSLGEAQYF
>NA|14|TRBV5-8|TRBJ2-2|NA
TGTGCCAGCAATCCTAGCGAGAACACCGGGGAGCTGTTTTTT
CASNPSENTGELFF
>NA|13|TRBV9|TRBJ2-7|NA
TGTGCCAGCAGCGTAGGCAGCTCCTACGAGCAGTACTTC
CASSVGSSYEQYF
>TRBD1|14|TRBV2|TRBJ2-7|few
TGTGCCAGCAAAGGGACAGGGAGCTCCTACGAGCAGTACTTC
CASKGTGSSYEQYF
>NA|14|TRBV7-8|TRBJ2-7|few
TGTGCCAGCAGCTTAGGGGGACTCTCCTACGAGCAGTACTTC
CASSLGGLSYEQYF
>TRBD1|13|TRBV6-6|TRBJ1-1|NA
TGTGCCAGCAGCCTGGGACAGGTTACCTATGCTTTCTTT
CASSLGQVTYAFF
>TRBD1|13|TRBV2|TRBJ1-5|NA
TGTGCCAGCAGTGTGGGACAGCCTAGTCTCCAGCATTTT
CASSVGQPSLQHF
>NA|14|TRBV6-1|TRBJ2-3|NA
TGTGCCAGCCAGGTTAGCGGAAACACAGATACGCAGTATTTT
CASQVSGNTDTQYF
>TRBD1|12|TRBV29-1|TRBJ2-5|NA
TGCAGCGTCGAAACAGGGGGAGAGACCCAGTACTTC
CSVETGGETQYF
>NA|14|TRBV9|TRBJ1-1|few
TGTGCCAGCAGCGTAGGGGGAACGGGAACTGAAGCTTTCTTT
CASSVGGTGTEAFF
>TRBD1|15|TRBV27|TRBJ1-6|NA
TGTGCCAGCACCCTTAGCGCGGACAGGATCTCACCCCTCCACTTT
CASTLSADRISPLHF
>NA|13|TRBV5-1|TRBJ2-1|NA
TGCGCCAGCAGCTTTTCAGGGGACAATGAGCAGTTCTTC
CASSFSGDNEQFF
>TRBD1|14|TRBV10-3|TRBJ1-1|NA
TGTGCCATCAGTGAGAAGGGGGCGAACACTGAAGCTTTCTTT
CAISEKGANTEAFF
>NA|13|TRBV2|TRBJ2-5|NA
TGTGCCAGCAGTGTGCGGAATACTGGGACCCAGTACTTC
CASSVRNTGTQYF
>NA|16|TRBV4-1|TRBJ1-2|NA
TGCGCCAGCAGCCAAGATCGAAGGGGTGATAAGGGCGGCTACACCTTC
CASSQDRRGDKGGYTF
>NA|15|TRBV6-6|TRBJ1-3|NA
TGTGCCAGCAGACTACAGGGCGCCTCTGGAAACACCATATATTTT
CASRLQGASGNTIYF